This T cell receptor (beta chain) was found in a study of T-cell reconstitution after alpha-beta-depleted transplantation in children. CDR3 length: 17 residues. Germline CDR1 is SGDLS and CDR2 is YYNGEE. Trimming stripped 0 bases from V and 0 bases from J, with 14 bases between. TCRbeta library construction was performed incorporating unique molecular identifiers. In TCRdb, the PCR reads were re-called with MiXCR into one record per CDR3 protein. This table has more than 550,000 distinct CDR3 sequences, about 11% appearing once. The chain recombines TRBV9 with TRBJ2-3; D is unresolved. This clonotype originated in a human donor who donated a stem cell graft to a child with acute myeloid leukemia. The material was PBMCs from the stem cell graft donor, obtained from the stem cell graft. CDR3 coding DNA: TGTGCCAGCAGCGTAGCTCAGGCGCCGGTAAGCACAGATACGCAGTATTTT. Its protein product is CASSVAQAPVSTDTQYF.